This section outlines one T cell receptor beta chain sequence together with its context. Its antigen is as yet unknown. The ends were cut back, 4 bases at V and 1 base at J, with 16 bases in the middle. This CDR3 region has 16 residues. Looked up from germline, CDR1 is SGHNT and CDR2 is YYREEE (reference sequence). This sample stems from a study of T cell responses to AZD1222 COVID-19 vaccine. Study-level findings and limits: Most donors were white British and more were female, and clonal diversity was possibly underestimated. Reports say nearly half of spike-specific TCRs go after unmutated variant regions. At baseline, just six AZD1222 recipients tested seropositive.

Sequenced by immunoSEQ multiplex PCR; TCRdb stores in-frame clones only, minus some. Here the sample spans approximately 98,000 clones, 89% being singletons. The input for sequencing was peripheral blood, taken on day 0 of MenACWY control vaccination. The genes are TRBV5-4 and TRBJ2-3; D is unclear. The sequence derives from an adult in good health. CDR3 in amino acids: CASSNRLLERTDTQYF. The CDR3, as DNA: TGTGCCAGCAGCAATCGACTGTTAGAGCGCACAGATACGCAGTATTTT.